This section outlines one TCR beta chain sequence together with its context. This entry belongs to a study of blood T cell repertoires in COVID-19. The overall study: Researchers got acute and convalescent COVID-19 samples from the United States, Italy and Spain.

CDR3 length: 15 residues. The V and J ends lost 5 bases and 7 bases, in that order; junction bases with no gene match: 3. Germline CDR1 is MNHEY and CDR2 is SMNVEV (reference sequence). TCRdb's table, derived via immunoSEQ multiplex PCR, lists solely in-frame clones and lacks some. The table lists roughly 190,000 clones, around 90% of them singletons. The specimen sequenced was peripheral blood. This sequence originates from a man aged 45-60 years with acute or convalescent COVID-19. The chain couples TRBV27 to TRBJ1-6, with 12 bases matching TRBD1. The CDR3 is CASSTGQGANSPLHF. The CDR3 DNA sequence: TGTGCCAGCAGTACGGGACAGGGGGCAAATTCACCCCTCCACTTT.